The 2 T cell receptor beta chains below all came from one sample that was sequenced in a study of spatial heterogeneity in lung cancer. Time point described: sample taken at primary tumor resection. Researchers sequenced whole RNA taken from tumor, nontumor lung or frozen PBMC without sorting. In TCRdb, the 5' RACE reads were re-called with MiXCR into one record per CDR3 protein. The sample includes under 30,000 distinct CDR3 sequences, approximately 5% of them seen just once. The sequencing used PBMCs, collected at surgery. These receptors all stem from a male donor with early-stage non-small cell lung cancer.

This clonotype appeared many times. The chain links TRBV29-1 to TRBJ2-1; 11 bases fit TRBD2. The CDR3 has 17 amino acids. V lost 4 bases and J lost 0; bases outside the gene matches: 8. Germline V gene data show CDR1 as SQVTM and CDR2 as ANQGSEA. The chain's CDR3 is CSVGASGGSSSYNEQFF. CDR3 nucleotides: TGCAGCGTTGGGGCTAGCGGGGGGTCGAGCTCCTACAATGAGCAGTTCTTC.

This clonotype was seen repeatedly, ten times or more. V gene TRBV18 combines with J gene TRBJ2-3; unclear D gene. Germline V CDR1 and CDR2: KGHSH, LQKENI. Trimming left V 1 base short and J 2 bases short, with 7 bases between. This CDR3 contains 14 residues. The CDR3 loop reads CASSPLQNTDTQYF. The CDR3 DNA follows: TGTGCCAGCTCACCACTGCAGAACACAGATACGCAGTATTTT.